This T cell receptor beta chain was sequenced in a study of blood T cell repertoires in COVID-19. Study background: Both acute and convalescent COVID-19 samples were obtained from the United States, Italy and Spain. Sources were T cells, B-cell-depleted T cells, or PBMCs; the material itself was cDNA or gDNA.

Profiled with immunoSEQ multiplex PCR; TCRdb holds only in-frame clones, not every one. The table shows over 10,000 clones, with more than 70% occurring only once. The junction had 6 bases not matched to a gene; V was cut back by 8 bases and J by 1 base. Germline V gene lookup returns CDR1 SEHNR and CDR2 FQNEAQ (reference sequence). This CDR3 has 14 amino acids. The chain combines TRBV7-9 with TRBJ2-5; 8 positions match TRBD1. Sequencing was carried out using peripheral blood. This receptor was identified in a human donor in a cohort sampled during active COVID-19. In DNA form, the CDR3 reads TGTGCCAGCGCGTTACAGGGGGTCCAAGAGACCCAGTACTTC. Its protein product is CASALQGVQETQYF.